The 28 T cell receptor beta chains reported below all come from one sample, sequenced in a study of vaccination effects on CD4 cells after COVID-19. The ViraFEST assay expanded antigen-specific CD4+ T cells with viral peptide pools before sequencing. CD4+ T cell isolation took place after 10 days of culture. Infection dated between March and December 2020, before the Alpha, Beta and Delta variants reached the United States. Participants received two doses of either the BNT162b2 or mRNA-1273 vaccine. Sequencing was performed with immunoSEQ multiplex PCR; in TCRdb, only in-frame clones are kept and a portion is missing. Of 14,000 or so clones listed, over 60% were seen once; the top ten hold around 17%. Which antigens these TCRs recognize remains unknown. The sequencing here drew on CD4+ T cells from PBMCs cultured with SARS-CoV-2 spike peptides, taken after COVID-19 vaccination. All receptors come from a human donor who had a prior SARS-CoV-2 infection.

The chain couples TRBV5-1 to TRBJ2-3, with 7 bases aligning to TRBD2. V trimming: 0 bases; J trimming: 3 bases; junction bases outside the gene matches: 1. Germline-derived CDR1 and CDR2 are SGHRS and YFSETQ. CDR3 length equals 14 residues. The CDR3 here is CASSLGGRTDTQYF. The CDR3 DNA reads TGCGCCAGCAGCTTGGGCGGGAGAACAGATACGCAGTATTTT.

The chain recombines TRBV5-5 with TRBJ2-7; 8 bases agree with TRBD1. Germline V CDR1 and CDR2: SGHKS, YYEKEE (reference sequence). The V gene end was trimmed by 0 bases and the J gene end by 5 bases; junction bases not matched to a gene: 4. The CDR3 covers 14 residues. The CDR3 reads CASSLVAGGNEQYF. As DNA, the CDR3 is TGTGCCAGCAGCTTGGTTGCAGGGGGCAACGAGCAGTACTTC.

The rearrangement links TRBV2 to TRBJ2-5; D is unclear. Trimming removed 2 bases at V and 0 bases at J, with 10 bases between. The germline CDR1 and CDR2 sequences are SNHLY and FYNNEI. This CDR3 has 15 amino acids. The CDR3 DNA is TGTGCCAGCAGTGAAAACGCCTGGTACCAAGAGACCCAGTACTTC. Encoded protein: CASSENAWYQETQYF.

The genes are TRBV5-1 and TRBJ2-3; 16 nucleotides line up with TRBD2. The CDR3 runs to 16 residues. Germline CDR1 SGHRS, CDR2 YFSETQ. V shed 4 bases and J 4 bases; nucleotides not matched to a gene: 3. The CDR3 DNA reads as TGCGCCAGCAGCCTTGGGACTAGCGGGGGGGCAGATACGCAGTATTTT. This sequence encodes CASSLGTSGGADTQYF.

J is TRBJ2-7 and V is TRBV7-8, with D perhaps TRBD1 (6 bases). Germline V gene data show CDR1 as SGHVS and CDR2 as FQNEAQ. Trimming stripped 4 bases from V and 2 bases from J, with 12 bases between. CDR3 length: 14 amino acids. This CDR3 reads CASSSRQATYEQYF. In DNA form, the CDR3 reads TGTGCCAGCAGCTCGAGACAGGCTACCTACGAGCAGTACTTC.

The J gene is TRBJ2-5, the V gene TRBV9, with unresolved D. This CDR3 has 14 amino acids. Deletions cut 1 base from V and 1 base from J, with 8 bases between. Germline CDR1 is SGDLS and CDR2 is YYNGEE. The CDR3 loop reads CASSVQASQETQYF. The CDR3 DNA follows: TGTGCCAGCAGCGTACAAGCTAGCCAAGAGACCCAGTACTTC.

This sequence joins TRBV3-1 (or the pseudogene TRBV3-2) and TRBJ1-4; D is possibly TRBD1 (5 bases). V lost 2 bases and J 8 bases, leaving 12 bases between the germline ends. The CDR3 totals 14 residues. CDR1 LGHDT and CDR2 YNNKEL come from the germline V gene (reference sequence). CDR3 bases: TGTGCCAGCAGCCAACGGGGGGTGGGAGAAAAACTGTTTTTT. This translates into CASSQRGVGEKLFF.

This clone is a singleton in its sample. CDR3 region: CATSRVYGADTQYF. The DNA for the CDR3 is TGTGCCACCAGCAGAGTTTATGGGGCAGATACGCAGTATTTT. J is TRBJ2-3 and V is TRBV15; D is unclear. Germline values: CDR1 LNHNV, CDR2 YYDKDF (reference sequence). CDR3 length: 14 amino acids. The V and J ends lost 1 base and 4 bases respectively, with 9 bases between them.

This clone was counted once. The V call is TRBV30, the J call TRBJ1-3; D unclear. CDR1 is GTSNPN and CDR2 is SVGIG in the germline V gene (reference sequence). This CDR3 is 14 amino acids long. V lost 6 bases, J lost 0 bases, and 12 bases lay in between. CDR3 coding DNA: TGTGCCTGCAGCAACAGAGTCTCTGGAAACACCATATATTTT. Its translation is CACSNRVSGNTIYF.

The gene calls are TRBV12-3 or TRBV12-4 and TRBJ1-2; D is undetermined. V lost 2 bases to trimming and J lost 8 bases, with 9 bases between them. CDR3 length: 12 residues. Here the CDR3 reads CASSLSGRGYTF. CDR3 in DNA: TGTGCCAGCAGTTTATCGGGGAGGGGCTACACCTTC.

This chain uses TRBV4-2 with TRBJ2-7, with no clear D. V shed 4 bases and J shed 4 bases, with 14 bases lying between them. The CDR3 sequence is 14 residues long. Germline CDR1 LGHNA, CDR2 YNFKEQ. Here the CDR3 DNA reads TGTGCCAGCAGCCCCGGCCCAGCCTGGTACGAGCAGTACTTC. It is translated as CASSPGPAWYEQYF.

The genes are TRBV3-1 (or the pseudogene TRBV3-2) and TRBJ2-1; TRBD2 matches 9 bases. Trimming took 4 bases from V and 4 from J; bases not matched to a gene: 8. In germline, CDR1 is LGHDT, CDR2 YNNKEL (reference sequence). This CDR3 has 16 residues. CDR3 residues: CASSPPLAGGYNEQFF. CDR3 nucleotides: TGTGCCAGCAGCCCCCCCCTGGCGGGAGGGTACAATGAGCAGTTCTTC.

The CDR3 is CATSRSRRLAGLEETQYF. CDR3 nucleotide sequence: TGTGCCACCAGCAGATCGCGTCGACTAGCGGGATTGGAGGAGACCCAGTACTTC. The chain combines TRBV15 with TRBJ2-5, with TRBD2 matching 11 bases. J lost 5 bases, V lost 2 bases, and 13 bases had no gene match. The CDR3 sequence is 18 residues long. The germline V gene has CDR1 LNHNV and CDR2 YYDKDF (reference sequence).

The rearrangement joins TRBV30 to TRBJ1-6; tentative D call: TRBD1 (6 bases). Germline assignment: CDR1 GTSNPN and CDR2 SVGIG (reference sequence). The CDR3 runs 15 residues. The germline V and J ends were trimmed by 3 bases and 5 bases, with 14 bases remaining between them. As DNA, the CDR3 is TGTGCCTGGAGGAAACAGGGTTTGGATAATTCACCCCTCCACTTT. It encodes CAWRKQGLDNSPLHF.

J is TRBJ2-2 and V is TRBV11-1; D is possibly TRBD2 (6 bases). Trimming left V 7 bases short and J 1 base short, with 16 bases between. Germline assignment: CDR1 SGHAT and CDR2 FQDESV (reference sequence). The CDR3 consists of 16 residues. The CDR3 nucleotides are TGTGCCAGCAAACAGACCGGGACTCAGAACACCGGGGAGCTGTTTTTT. It translates to CASKQTGTQNTGELFF. The whole variable domain, remainder taken from reference TRBV11-1 and TRBJ2-2, is EAEVAQSPRYKITEKSQAVAFWCDPISGHATLYWYRQILGQGPELLVQFQDESVVDDSQLPKDRFSAERLKGVDSTLKIQPAELGDSAMYLCASKQTGTQNTGELFFGEGSRLTVL.

The genes are TRBV24-1 and TRBJ2-5; the D is unclear. Germline assignment: CDR1 KGHDR and CDR2 SFDVKD. The CDR3 has 13 amino acids. Trimming pared 1 base from V and 3 bases from J, leaving 5 bases between. CDR3: CATSDFYKETQYF. In nucleotides, the CDR3 is TGTGCCACCAGTGATTTCTATAAAGAGACCCAGTACTTC.

The gene calls are TRBV6-4 and TRBJ1-1; 7 positions match TRBD1. V lost 0 bases, J lost 4 bases, and 2 bases stayed unmatched. Germline V lookup: CDR1 MRHNA, CDR2 SNTAGT. The CDR3 length is 14 residues. This CDR3 reads CASSDSDRATEAFF. The CDR3 DNA sequence: TGTGCCAGCAGTGACTCCGACAGGGCCACTGAAGCTTTCTTT.

The chain links TRBV4-3 to TRBJ1-1, with D possibly being TRBD1 (6 bases). Germline V gives CDR1 LGHNA, CDR2 YSLEER. The CDR3 has 17 amino acids. Trimming stripped 1 base from V and 0 bases from J, with 15 bases between. DNA of the CDR3: TGCGCCAGCAGCCAAGGTGGACAGCGTAACATGAACACTGAAGCTTTCTTT. It codes for CASSQGGQRNMNTEAFF.

This clone has only a few counts. J is TRBJ1-3 and V is TRBV5-8; D is ambiguous. CDR1 is SGHTS and CDR2 is YDEGEE in the germline V gene. Trimming removed 0 bases at V and 4 bases at J, with 8 bases between. The CDR3 totals 14 residues. DNA for the CDR3: TGTGCCAGCAGCTTGGGGTTACAGGGAAACACCATATATTTT. Residues: CASSLGLQGNTIYF.

The chain has TRBV10-3 and TRBJ1-2; tentative D call: TRBD1 (6 bases). From germline, CDR1 is ENHRY and CDR2 SYGVKD. The length of the CDR3 is 13 residues. Trimming took off 10 bases at V and 5 bases at J, with 17 bases between the two ends. CDR3 region: CATSPDSSYGYTF. The CDR3, as DNA: TGTGCCACCTCTCCGGACAGCAGTTATGGCTACACCTTC.

The DNA for the CDR3 is TGTGCCAGCAGCTTAGGACCACAGGATTACATGAACACTGAAGCTTTCTTT. Amino acid sequence: CASSLGPQDYMNTEAFF. The genes are TRBV7-8 and TRBJ1-1; D might be TRBD1 (5 bases). The CDR3 totals 17 residues. V shed 1 base and J shed 0 bases, with 15 bases lying between them. Germline V gene lookup returns CDR1 SGHVS and CDR2 FQNEAQ.

V usage is TRBV30 and J usage is TRBJ1-2; the D gene is possibly TRBD1 (5 bases). Between the trimmed V and J ends, which lost 4 bases and 9 bases, there was a span of 12 bases. The CDR3 is 11 amino acids. CDR1 is GTSNPN and CDR2 is SVGIG in the germline V gene (reference sequence). This CDR3 reads CAWTWGGSYTF. The CDR3 DNA follows: TGTGCCTGGACCTGGGGGGGGAGCTACACCTTC.

V usage is TRBV18 and J usage is TRBJ1-1; D uncertain. V was clipped by 6 bases and J by 1 base, with 9 bases between them. The CDR3 consists of 13 residues. Germline V gene data show CDR1 as KGHSH and CDR2 as LQKENI. As DNA, the CDR3 is TGTGCCAGCTCCGGAAACAGGAACACTGAAGCTTTCTTT. It yields the protein CASSGNRNTEAFF. The full variable domain, with the rest looked up from reference TRBV18 and TRBJ1-1, is NAGVMQNPRHLVRRRGQEARLRCSPMKGHSHVYWYRQLPEEGLKFMVYLQKENIIDESGMPKERFSAEFPKEGPSILRIQQVVRGDSAAYFCASSGNRNTEAFFGQGTRLTVV.

The chain recombines TRBV4-2 with TRBJ2-3, with D possibly being TRBD2 (7 bases). Germline assignment: CDR1 LGHNA and CDR2 YNFKEQ. This CDR3 is built from 16 residues. V gave up 4 bases and J gave up 7 bases, with 21 bases separating them. The CDR3 sequence: CASSPALGGGEYTQYF. Written as DNA, the CDR3 is TGTGCCAGCAGCCCCGCCCTAGGCGGGGGCGAATATACGCAGTATTTT.

V gene TRBV11-3 combines with J gene TRBJ1-4; the match to TRBD1 covers 10 bases. The CDR3 has 15 amino acids. J gave up 7 bases and V 5 bases, and 7 bases lay outside the gene matches. Per germline, CDR1 SGHNT and CDR2 YENEEA. The CDR3 sequence is CASSKGQGSGEKLFF. CDR3 sequence (DNA): TGTGCCAGCAGCAAGGGACAGGGGTCGGGTGAAAAACTGTTTTTT.

This rearrangement joins TRBV7-9 to TRBJ1-1; D unclear. The CDR3 spans 12 residues. From germline, CDR1 is SEHNR and CDR2 FQNEAQ (reference sequence). The ends were cut back, 6 bases at V and 4 bases at J, with 9 bases in the middle. The DNA of the CDR3 is TGTGCCAGCAGTTTGGGGAGCACTGAAGCTTTCTTT. This gives the protein CASSLGSTEAFF.

The J gene is TRBJ2-5, the V gene TRBV29-1; D may correspond to TRBD1 or TRBD2 (6 bases each). Germline loops: CDR1 SQVTM, CDR2 ANQGSEA. V shed 4 bases and J shed 5 bases, with 11 bases lying between them. The CDR3 totals 12 residues. DNA for the CDR3: TGCAGCGTTGCACAGGGAGGTGAGACCCAGTACTTC. Its translation is CSVAQGGETQYF. The complete variable domain, with remaining parts taken from reference TRBV29-1 and TRBJ2-5, reads SAVISQKPSRDICQRGTSLTIQCQVDSQVTMMFWYRQQPGQSLTLIATANQGSEATYESGFVIDKFPISRPNLTFSTLTVSNMSPEDSSIYLCSVAQGGETQYFGPGTRLLVL.

The V call is TRBV2, the J call TRBJ1-3, with D uncertain. The germline CDR1 and CDR2 sequences are SNHLY and FYNNEI. This CDR3 is 12 amino acids long. Trimming pared 0 bases from V and 3 bases from J, leaving 0 bases between. The CDR3 loop reads CASSEAGNTIYF. The CDR3 DNA is TGTGCCAGCAGTGAAGCTGGAAACACCATATATTTT. The entire variable domain, with the rest obtained from reference TRBV2 and TRBJ1-3, is as follows: EPEVTQTPSHQVTQMGQEVILRCVPISNHLYFYWYRQILGQKVEFLVSFYNNEISEKSEIFDDQFSVERPDGSNFTLKIRSTKLEDSAMYFCASSEAGNTIYFGEGSWLTVV.